This entry describes one T cell receptor beta chain. Its antigen remains unidentified. Generated by immunoSEQ multiplex PCR, the TCRdb table keeps only in-frame clones and is missing some. The sample yields more than 12,000 clones, around 64% seen once. This entry comes from a study of cytotoxic CD8 clonotypes in ibrutinib-treated CLL. Study-level results: Measured clonality at baseline was greater than in age-matched healthy donors and tracked with circulating CD8+ T-cell counts. Under therapy, public clonotypes either contracted or stayed stable, and they were uncommon. Upon ibrutinib response clonality rose, and upon progression it fell back toward baseline.

CDR3 size: 14 residues. CDR1 is SGHRS, CDR2 YFSETQ, per germline. The V and J ends lost 0 bases and 1 base respectively, with 7 bases between them. This receptor was identified in a human donor with chronic lymphocytic leukemia. The starting material was PBMCs, obtained before ibrutinib treatment. V gene TRBV5-1 combines with J gene TRBJ2-5; D is ambiguous. As DNA, the CDR3 is TGCGCCAGCAGCTTGGCACTCCTCCAAGAGACCCAGTACTTC. Translated: CASSLALLQETQYF.